The entry below gives a single T cell receptor beta chain sequence along with its context. Its antigen is currently unknown. The source of the sample is a study of cytomegalovirus exposure and HLA in healthy donors. Overall study results and limits: Rare TCR sequences predominated, though certain public TCRs were found in many donors. Most of the TCR beta V segments (in an earlier analysis) were productive either about 87% or about 30% of the time. Overall, roughly 150 TCR beta chains were annotated as cytomegalovirus-associated.

Deletions cut 7 bases from V and 5 bases from J, with 17 bases between. Germline CDR1 MDHEN, CDR2 SYDVKM. This CDR3 comprises 14 residues. Researchers ran the PCR with 60 Vbeta and 13 Jbeta primers. This table comes from immunoSEQ multiplex PCR, and its TCRdb copy is limited to in-frame clones, with some not included. The profile shows 150,000 to 200,000 clones, over 60% of them singletons. V and J are TRBV28 and TRBJ1-2; D is possibly TRBD1 (6 bases). Sequenced input: PBMCs. This clonotype was obtained from a man aged 50-59 years in good health and CMV-seropositive. The DNA for the CDR3 is TGTGCCAGCACCCCCCCGACAGGCCCATATGGCTACACCTTC. Translated, it gives CASTPPTGPYGYTF.